Presented here are 23 T cell receptor beta chains from one specimen sequenced in a study of vaccination and CD4 T cells after COVID-19. Once obtained from cultured CD4+ T cells, the DNA was sequenced using the Oncomine TCR Beta short-read assay. TCRdb fed the PCR reads into MiXCR, producing one record per CDR3 protein. The sample has 7,600 or so distinct CDR3 sequences, 39% seen once. Treatment reported: approximately 11-day PBMC culture with coronavirus spike peptide pools or control peptides (ViraFEST assay). Collection of the unexposed donor's CD4+ T cells took place before the COVID-19 pandemic (2011-2018). These receptors have no identified antigens. Sequences were obtained from CD4+ T cells from blood, cultured in vitro. The receptors were sampled from a human donor in good health.

The V gene is TRBV10-3, the J gene TRBJ2-3, with 7 nucleotides matching TRBD2. The V and J ends lost 2 bases and 8 bases, in that order; junction bases with no gene match: 16. This CDR3 comprises 17 residues. The V gene's germline CDR1 is ENHRY and CDR2 SYGVKD. In nucleotides, the CDR3 is TGTGCCATCAGTGAGGGATGGGGGGGGACCGCCGCGGCTACGCAGTATTTT. Translating gives CAISEGWGGTAAATQYF.

The genes are TRBV6-1 and TRBJ2-3; 13 nucleotides agree with TRBD2. There are 13 residues in the CDR3. Losses at the gene ends were 6 bases for V and 14 bases for J; bases not matched to a gene: 8. Germline lookup yields CDR1 MNHNS and CDR2 SASEGT. The CDR3: CASSFGLAGDRYF. The DNA of the CDR3 is TGTGCCAGCAGCTTCGGACTAGCGGGAGATCGGTATTTT.

The chain has TRBV10-3 and TRBJ2-4, with 8 bases aligning to TRBD1. The J segment lost 0 bases and the V segment lost 3 bases, leaving 7 bases of the junction unmatched. CDR3 length: 17 amino acids. CDR1 is ENHRY, CDR2 SYGVKD, per germline. In DNA, the CDR3 is TGTGCCATCAGTGAAGGTCAGGGGGCTGGAGCCAAAAACATTCAGTACTTC. This gives the protein CAISEGQGAGAKNIQYF.

This clonotype occurred a few times. The chain joins TRBV4-1 to TRBJ1-5; weak D call: TRBD1 (5 bases). This CDR3 has 17 residues. Germline CDR1 and CDR2: MGHRA and YSYEKL. The ends were cut back, 2 bases at V and 2 bases at J, with 16 bases in the middle. The CDR3 here is CASSQTLVRGRNQPQHF. CDR3 sequence (DNA): TGCGCCAGCAGCCAAACCCTAGTGAGGGGCCGCAATCAGCCCCAGCATTTT.

V and J are TRBV20-1 and TRBJ2-1; 7 bases are shared with TRBD1. This CDR3 is built from 15 residues. V was pared by 3 bases and J by 3 bases, with 8 bases of the junction left unmatched. The germline CDR1 and CDR2 sequences are DFQATT and SNEGSKA (reference sequence). The CDR3 region is CSARPPGQVYNEQFF. CDR3 DNA: TGCAGTGCTAGGCCCCCCGGACAGGTCTACAATGAGCAGTTCTTC.

This chain links TRBV4-1 with TRBJ1-6, with D unclear. This CDR3 has 13 amino acids. CDR1 and CDR2 (germline): MGHRA, YSYEKL. Trimming stripped 0 bases from V and 12 bases from J, with 9 bases between. The CDR3 bases are TGCGCCAGCAGCCAAGAGCAGGCCTTACCCCTCCACTTT. Translated: CASSQEQALPLHF.

The chain has TRBV2 and TRBJ2-5; TRBD1 aligns across 7 bases. V was pared by 6 bases and J by 1 base, with 5 bases of the junction left unmatched. The V gene's germline CDR1 is SNHLY and CDR2 FYNNEI. The CDR3 is 14 amino acids. DNA of the CDR3: TGTGCCAGCAGCCGGGACAGCCTCCAAGAGACCCAGTACTTC. Its translation is CASSRDSLQETQYF.

This chain links TRBV7-8 with TRBJ1-1, with TRBD1 identical over 11 bases. CDR3 length: 16 residues. Germline-derived CDR1 and CDR2 are SGHVS and FQNEAQ. The V segment lost 5 bases and the J segment 5 bases; nucleotides outside the gene matches: 10. The CDR3 DNA sequence: TGTGCCAGCAGCACCCGGACAGGGGGCTTGGGAACTGAAGCTTTCTTT. It yields the protein CASSTRTGGLGTEAFF. Supplemented by reference TRBV7-8 and TRBJ1-1, the full variable domain reads GAGVSQSPRYKVAKRGQDVALRCDPISGHVSLFWYQQALGQGPEFLTYFQNEAQLDKSGLPSDRFFAERPEGSVSTLKIQRTQQEDSAVYLCASSTRTGGLGTEAFFGQGTRLTVV.

The V call is TRBV7-8, the J call TRBJ1-3; D unclear. The germline V and J ends were trimmed by 5 bases and 0 bases, with 11 bases remaining between them. The length of the CDR3 is 15 residues. The germline CDR1 and CDR2 sequences are SGHVS and FQNEAQ. CDR3 sequence: CASSLSDISGNTIYF. For the CDR3, the DNA is TGTGCCAGCAGCCTCTCAGACATCTCTGGAAACACCATATATTTT.

The rearrangement joins TRBV19 to TRBJ1-2, with D perhaps matching TRBD1 (5 bases). Germline V gene lookup returns CDR1 LNHDA and CDR2 SQIVND (reference sequence). The V gene lost 4 bases and the J gene lost 4 bases, with 16 bases spanning the gap. The CDR3 runs to 15 residues. The CDR3 DNA follows: TGTGCCAGTAGTACCTCCGGGACGGGGGGCTATGGCTACACCTTC. Its protein is CASSTSGTGGYGYTF.

This clonotype has just a few counts. The V and J genes are TRBV28 and TRBJ1-2; the D gene is possibly TRBD1 (6 bases). Germline V gene data show CDR1 as MDHEN and CDR2 as SYDVKM. The CDR3 has 15 amino acids. V was shortened by 4 bases and J by 1 base, with 13 bases between the two germline ends. The chain's CDR3 is CASSYQGRFNYGYTF. In DNA form, the CDR3 reads TGTGCCAGCAGTTACCAGGGGCGGTTTAACTATGGCTACACCTTC.

The rearrangement links TRBV7-2 to TRBJ2-1, with D hard to call. Germline CDR1 is SGHTA and CDR2 is FQGNSA. The V and J ends lost 1 base and 5 bases respectively, with 12 bases between them. This CDR3 contains 15 residues. CDR3 sequence reads: CASSLESRRNNEQFF. DNA of the CDR3: TGTGCCAGCAGCTTAGAGTCTAGACGCAACAATGAGCAGTTCTTC.

The chain uses TRBV5-4 and TRBJ2-7; 8 nucleotides align to TRBD2. V gave up 0 bases and J gave up 2 bases; unmatched junction bases: 4. The CDR3 consists of 15 residues. Germline values: CDR1 SGHNT, CDR2 YYREEE (reference sequence). CDR3 protein: CASSLGTSSTYEQYF. The CDR3 DNA sequence: TGTGCCAGCAGCTTGGGGACTAGCAGTACCTACGAGCAGTACTTC.

This chain joins TRBV12-3 or TRBV12-4 and TRBJ1-3; 10 bases align to TRBD1. The V and J ends lost 5 bases and 3 bases, in that order; junction bases with no gene match: 7. This CDR3 is built from 16 residues. The CDR3 sequence: CASSRQGAIGGNTIYF. CDR3 DNA sequence: TGTGCCAGCAGTCGACAGGGGGCAATCGGTGGAAACACCATATATTTT.

CDR3 protein: CASSIDLAGVAQYF. In DNA, the CDR3 is TGTGCCAGTAGTATAGATCTAGCGGGAGTTGCGCAGTACTTC. This sequence joins TRBV19 and TRBJ2-7; 10 nucleotides line up with TRBD2. CDR3 size: 14 residues. The V gene end was trimmed by 0 bases and the J gene end by 9 bases; junction bases not matched to a gene: 5. Germline values: CDR1 LNHDA, CDR2 SQIVND (reference sequence). The full variable domain, with the rest looked up from reference TRBV19 and TRBJ2-7, is DGGITQSPKYLFRKEGQNVTLSCEQNLNHDAMYWYRQDPGQGLRLIYYSQIVNDFQKGDIAEGYSVSREKKESFPLTVTSAQKNPTAFYLCASSIDLAGVAQYFGPGTRLTVT.

The V call is TRBV9, the J call TRBJ1-2; the D is unclear. V shed 4 bases and J shed 8 bases, with 15 bases lying between them. Germline loops: CDR1 SGDLS, CDR2 YYNGEE. There are 13 residues in the CDR3. In DNA, the CDR3 is TGTGCCAGCAGCACTGACCGCGCTTCCGGCTACACCTTC. This encodes CASSTDRASGYTF. Together with reference TRBV9 and TRBJ1-2, the CDR3 gives the full variable domain: DSGVTQTPKHLITATGQRVTLRCSPRSGDLSVYWYQQSLDQGLQFLIQYYNGEERAKGNILERFSAQQFPDLHSELNLSSLELGDSALYFCASSTDRASGYTFGSGTRLTVV.

In DNA, the CDR3 is TGTGCCAGCAGCTTAGCCGGAGGATGGGACACTGAAGCTTTCTTT. Its protein is CASSLAGGWDTEAFF. The chain combines TRBV11-2 with TRBJ1-1, with D hard to call. The CDR3 contains 15 residues. Germline V gives CDR1 SGHAT, CDR2 FQNNGV. Trimming cost V 1 base and J 3 bases, with 12 bases left between them.

CDR3 in DNA: TGTGCCAGCAGTTATGGCGGACTAGCGGACAATGAGCAGTTCTTC. Protein: CASSYGGLADNEQFF. V and J are TRBV6-2 or TRBV6-3 and TRBJ2-1; 10 bases map to TRBD2. Germline loops: CDR1 MNHEY, CDR2 SVGEGT. This CDR3 has 15 amino acids. V was clipped by 3 bases and J by 5 bases; unmatched bases: 4.

The chain couples TRBV6-1 to TRBJ1-1; unclear D gene. V dropped 2 bases and J dropped 3 bases, with 7 bases sitting between them. The germline CDR1 and CDR2 sequences are MNHNS and SASEGT. The CDR3 is 13 residues long. In DNA form, the CDR3 reads TGTGCCAGCAGTGAACAAGGGTACACTGAAGCTTTCTTT. Translating it yields CASSEQGYTEAFF.

V is TRBV12-3 or TRBV12-4 and J is TRBJ2-7, with D perhaps assigned TRBD1 or TRBD2 (6 bases each). CDR3 length equals 15 residues. Trimming pared 2 bases from V and 3 bases from J, leaving 14 bases between. CDR3 in DNA: TGTGCCAGCAGTTTAAGGGGGGCGCGACACTACGAGCAGTACTTC. Amino acid sequence: CASSLRGARHYEQYF.

This clonotype was seen only a few times. The CDR3 loop reads CASSLDGGATDTQYF. As DNA, the CDR3 is TGCGCCAGCAGCTTGGACGGGGGGGCCACAGATACGCAGTATTTT. The rearrangement links TRBV5-1 to TRBJ2-3; 8 bases align to TRBD2. The CDR3 runs 15 residues. J was trimmed by 2 bases and V by 0 bases; bases with no gene match: 2. The germline gives CDR1 SGHRS, CDR2 YFSETQ.

The rearrangement joins TRBV10-2 to TRBJ2-7; D assignment may be TRBD1 or TRBD2 (5 bases each). Germline V gene data show CDR1 as WSHSY and CDR2 as SAAADI. V shed 8 bases and J shed 3 bases, with 14 bases lying between them. The CDR3 is 13 amino acids. CDR3 amino acids: CASGGPPRYEQYF. In DNA, the CDR3 is TGCGCCAGCGGGGGTCCCCCCCGCTACGAGCAGTACTTC.

The rearrangement links TRBV11-3 to TRBJ1-1, with D perhaps TRBD1 (6 bases). Trimming removed 5 bases at V and 4 bases at J, with 17 bases between. Germline CDR1 reads SGHNT; CDR2 reads YENEEA. The length of the CDR3 is 15 residues. The CDR3 region is CASSQSRGGTTEAFF. CDR3 in DNA: TGTGCCAGCAGCCAGTCCCGGGGGGGCACCACTGAAGCTTTCTTT. Filled out from reference TRBV11-3 and TRBJ1-1, the complete variable domain reads EAGVVQSPRYKIIEKKQPVAFWCNPISGHNTLYWYLQNLGQGPELLIRYENEEAVDDSQLPKDRFSAERLKGVDSTLKIQPAELGDSAVYLCASSQSRGGTTEAFFGQGTRLTVV.